These T cell receptor beta chains were read from a single sample in a study of read filtering for tumor transcriptome and immune sequencing. Each CDR3 protein gets one entry after TCRdb re-called the reads with MiXCR. The data contain some 38,000 distinct CDR3 sequences, approximately 14% of them singletons. The sample was a population of CD138-negative cells sorted from bone marrow. The receptors come from a donor at least 40 years old with multiple myeloma. Both conserved end residues are part of each CDR3. D genes are given only for firm matches. A row's size may be missing; if present it is once, few, many or a size class.

d_gene	v_gene	j_gene	abundance	CDR3nt	CDR3aa
.	TRBV7-9	TRBJ1-1	few	TGTGCCAGCAGCTTCGCCCTTGGGGAAGAAGCTTTCTTT	CASSFALGEEAFF
.	TRBV28	TRBJ2-3	many	TGTGCCAGCGATTTCAACTCCGGAATGACAGATACGCAGTATTTT	CASDFNSGMTDTQYF
TRBD2	TRBV5-1	TRBJ2-5	many	TGCGCCAGCAGCTTGCGGTCCCTAGCGGGGAACCAAGAGACCCAGTACTTC	CASSLRSLAGNQETQYF
TRBD1	TRBV20-1	TRBJ2-5	many	TGCAGTGCTATAGCGACAGGGGGCTGGAAGACCCAGTACTTC	CSAIATGGWKTQYF
TRBD2	TRBV6-1	TRBJ2-1	many	TGTGCCAGCAGGCCCGCCCTAAGTCGGGGGGGCTTCTCCTACAATGAGCAGTTCTTC	CASRPALSRGGFSYNEQFF
TRBD2	TRBV28	TRBJ2-1	many	TGTGCCAGCAGTTTGGCTAGCGGGATCGTCGACAATGAGCAGTTCTTC	CASSLASGIVDNEQFF
.	TRBV30	TRBJ1-5	many	TGTGCCTGGGGGGACGGACTCTTGAAGCCCCAGCATTTT	CAWGDGLLKPQHF
.	TRBV28	TRBJ1-1	many	TGTGCCAGCACTCAGGGATTGAACACTGAAGCTTTCTTT	CASTQGLNTEAFF
.	TRBV6-5	TRBJ1-5	many	TGTGCCAGCAGTTACAGTCGGACTAATCCCCAGCATTTT	CASSYSRTNPQHF
.	TRBV20-1	TRBJ2-1	medium-sized	TGCAGTGTTGCCCGGGACCCCCGTGACGGGCAGTTCTTC	CSVARDPRDGQFF
TRBD1	TRBV29-1	TRBJ1-3	many	TGCAGCGCCGGACAGGGGTCTGGAAACACCATATATTTT	CSAGQGSGNTIYF
TRBD2	TRBV24-1	TRBJ2-7	many	TGTGCCACCAGTGGACTAGCGGGAGCGGATTCCTACGAGCAGTACTTC	CATSGLAGADSYEQYF
.	TRBV19	TRBJ1-1	many	TGTGCCAGTAGTAGGGGGTGGAACACTGAAGCTTTCTTT	CASSRGWNTEAFF
.	TRBV29-1	TRBJ1-5	many	TGCAGCGTTAAGATATCCGCCGGATGGGATCAGCCCCAGCATTTT	CSVKISAGWDQPQHF
.	TRBV5-5	TRBJ2-3	many	TGTGCCAGCAGCTTAAATACAGGGAGCACAGATACGCAGTATTTT	CASSLNTGSTDTQYF
TRBD2	TRBV6-6	TRBJ2-2	many	TGTGCCAGCGTCCTAGCGGGAGTATCCGGGGAGCTGTTTTTT	CASVLAGVSGELFF
.	TRBV30	TRBJ2-2	many	TGTGCCTGGAACAGGGACACCGGGGAGCTGTTTTTT	CAWNRDTGELFF
TRBD2	TRBV6-6	TRBJ2-7	many	TGTGCCAGCATTGAAGGACTAGCGAGGCACGAGCAGTACTTC	CASIEGLARHEQYF
TRBD2	TRBV12-3/TRBV12-4	TRBJ2-1	many	TGTGCCAGCAGCCCGGGACTAGCGGGTTTAAATGAGCAGTTCTTC	CASSPGLAGLNEQFF
TRBD1	TRBV20-1	TRBJ2-7	.	TGCAGTGCCAACCCCCTGAAAGGACAGGGCCAAAGGGACGAGCAGTACTTC	CSANPLKGQGQRDEQYF
.	TRBV7-2	TRBJ2-4	many	TGTGCCAGCAGCTTAACACTGAGACTAGCCAAAAACATTCAGTACTTC	CASSLTLRLAKNIQYF
TRBD1	TRBV25-1	TRBJ2-1	many	TGTGCCAGCAGACCCGGGACAGGGTTTGAGCAGTTCTTC	CASRPGTGFEQFF
TRBD1	TRBV5-1	TRBJ2-3	few	TGCGCCAGCAGCACGGACAGGGCAACAGATACGCAGTATTTT	CASSTDRATDTQYF
TRBD2	TRBV5-1	TRBJ2-3	many	TGCGCCAGCAGCTTCGGAGGTCTAGCGGGAATCACAGATACGCAGTATTTT	CASSFGGLAGITDTQYF
.	TRBV11-2	TRBJ1-2	.	TGTGCCAGCAGCCTGCAGGCTAACTATGGCTACACCTTC	CASSLQANYGYTF
TRBD1	TRBV20-1	TRBJ1-4	many	TGCAGTGCTAGGGGGGACAGGGCGGCTAATGAAAAACGGTTTTTT	CSARGDRAANEKRFF
.	TRBV6-5	TRBJ2-6	many	TGTGCCAGCAGTTACGTCGGGGCCAACGTCCTGACTTTC	CASSYVGANVLTF
TRBD2	TRBV20-1	TRBJ2-1	many	TGCAGTGCTAGAGGGATTAGCGGGGGCCCTCGCGGGGAGCAGTTCTTC	CSARGISGGPRGEQFF
TRBD2	TRBV7-3	TRBJ2-1	many	TGTGCCAGCAGCTTGTTAGCGGGAGGCCGTAGGGGTGAGCAGTTCTTC	CASSLLAGGRRGEQFF
.	TRBV4-1	TRBJ2-6	many	TGCGCCAGCAGCCAGGCCGCTGGGGCCAACGTCCTGACTTTC	CASSQAAGANVLTF
TRBD1	TRBV5-1	TRBJ2-7	many	TGCGCCAGCTCCCCCCAGGGGGCGACCTACGAGCAGTACTTC	CASSPQGATYEQYF
TRBD1	TRBV15	TRBJ2-1	many	TGTGCCACCAGCAGAGATTTGCAGGGGGCCGGTGAGCAGTTCTTC	CATSRDLQGAGEQFF
.	TRBV29-1	TRBJ1-1	.	TGCAGCGTTGATAGGAGCACTGAAGCTTTCTTT	CSVDRSTEAFF
.	TRBV5-1	TRBJ2-1	many	TGCGCCAGCAGCTTGGAGGGGAACCGTGGTGAGCAGTTCTTC	CASSLEGNRGEQFF
TRBD1	TRBV5-1	TRBJ1-5	many	TGCGCCAGCAGCTTGGCGGGACAGGGTCCCAATCAGCCCCAGCATTTT	CASSLAGQGPNQPQHF
.	TRBV29-1	TRBJ2-2	.	TGCAGCGTTACGGGACTTCGTACCTCCTCCGCGAACACCGGGGAGCTGTTTTTT	CSVTGLRTSSANTGELFF
.	TRBV28	TRBJ1-2	many	TGTGCCAGCAGTTCCAGAGACAGGCCATTATATGGCTACACCTTC	CASSSRDRPLYGYTF
.	TRBV5-1	TRBJ2-5	many	TGCGCCAGCAGCTGGAAGGCGGTCGGGGAGACCCAGTACTTC	CASSWKAVGETQYF
.	TRBV19	TRBJ1-1	many	TGTGCCAGTAGGTCCCTAGAGGGGTTGAACGCTGAAGCTTTCTTT	CASRSLEGLNAEAFF
.	TRBV29-1	TRBJ1-1	many	TGCAGCGTTGAAGAGGCTAACATGAACACTGAAGCTTTCTTT	CSVEEANMNTEAFF
TRBD2	TRBV7-2	TRBJ2-3	many	TGTGCCAGCAGTTCCGGGACTAGCGGGAGTCGTGGGGATACGCAGTATTTT	CASSSGTSGSRGDTQYF
TRBD2	TRBV20-1	TRBJ2-4	many	TGCAGTGCTAGAGATGTCAGCGGGAGGGACGGGACCAAAAACATTCAGTACTTC	CSARDVSGRDGTKNIQYF